This paragraph covers one TCR beta chain sequence. The antigen is undetermined. This entry comes from a study of T cell responses to AZD1222 COVID-19 vaccine. Clones were sequenced by immunoSEQ multiplex PCR, and TCRdb holds only the in-frame ones, with some missing. Of roughly 190,000 clones in the sample, more than 90% were seen once. The CDR3 loop spans 15 amino acids. The germline gives CDR1 DFQATT, CDR2 SNEGSKA (reference sequence). J was trimmed by 7 bases and V by 3 bases; bases with no gene match: 10. Overall study results and limits: Without day 14 samples, only post-peak T cell repertoires were studied.

The specimen comprised peripheral blood, sampled 28 days after the second dose of the MenACWY control vaccine. This rearrangement joins TRBV20-1 to TRBJ2-5; TRBD1 matches 11 bases. The receptor was isolated from an adult who received the MenACWY meningococcal vaccine as a control. The CDR3 here is CSASEGQGVFGTQYF. The DNA for the CDR3 is TGCAGTGCTAGTGAGGGACAGGGGGTCTTCGGGACCCAGTACTTC.